One and the same sample provided the 30 T cell receptor beta chains below, sequenced in a study of blood T cell repertoires in COVID-19. Assay used: immunoSEQ multiplex PCR; TCRdb lists only in-frame clones, some missing. Of approximately 78,000 clones listed, around 90% are singletons. Material: peripheral blood. These receptors were taken from a man aged 45 to 65 with acute or convalescent COVID-19.

Written as DNA, the CDR3 is TGTGCCACCAGTGACTGGACAGGAAGGGTTGGCTACACCTTC. This codes for CATSDWTGRVGYTF. This sequence joins TRBV24-1 and TRBJ1-2; 7 bases are a match to TRBD1. In germline, CDR1 is KGHDR, CDR2 SFDVKD. Losses at the gene ends were 4 bases for V and 7 bases for J; bases not matched to a gene: 8. The CDR3 is made up of 14 amino acids.

This rearrangement joins TRBV24-1 to TRBJ2-2, with D possibly TRBD2 on 5 matching bases. The CDR3 runs 14 residues. The germline gives CDR1 KGHDR, CDR2 SFDVKD. Trimming pared 5 bases from V and 7 bases from J, leaving 13 bases between. The CDR3 sequence is CATSVGEFNGELFF. The DNA of the CDR3 is TGTGCCACCAGTGTCGGGGAATTCAACGGGGAGCTGTTTTTT.

The rearrangement links TRBV9 to TRBJ1-3; D is unclear. The CDR3 contains 15 residues. V shed 4 bases and J shed 4 bases, with 15 bases lying between them. The germline V gene has CDR1 SGDLS and CDR2 YYNGEE. The CDR3 region is CASSPPQSQGNTIYF. The CDR3 bases are TGTGCCAGCAGCCCCCCCCAGTCGCAAGGAAACACCATATATTTT.

The V gene is TRBV5-1, the J gene TRBJ1-1, with 9 positions matching TRBD1. Germline CDR1 reads SGHRS; CDR2 reads YFSETQ. This CDR3 has 14 residues. V lost 4 bases and J lost 2; bases outside the gene matches: 3. CDR3 coding DNA: TGCGCCAGCAGCGTAACAGGGGGCAACACTGAAGCTTTCTTT. Its translation: CASSVTGGNTEAFF.

The chain recombines TRBV6-5 with TRBJ1-2; TRBD1 aligns across 8 bases. The CDR3 covers 13 residues. With V trimmed by 3 bases and J by 8 bases, 5 bases remained unmatched. Looked up from germline, CDR1 is MNHEY and CDR2 is SVGAGI. CDR3 nucleotide sequence: TGTGCCAGCAGTTATGCAGGGGGCTACGGCTACACCTTC. Its protein product is CASSYAGGYGYTF.

This clone was detected only once. The CDR3 region is CASSGPVQVRTDTQYF. For the CDR3, the DNA is TGTGCCAGCAGTGGGCCCGTTCAGGTCCGCACAGATACGCAGTATTTT. The chain couples TRBV6-1 to TRBJ2-3; D gene unclear. CDR1 is MNHNS and CDR2 is SASEGT in the germline V gene. CDR3 size: 16 residues. Deletions cut 4 bases from V and 1 base from J, with 15 bases between.

This clone was counted between two and nine times. This chain joins TRBV3-1 (or the pseudogene TRBV3-2) and TRBJ2-4; D perhaps matches TRBD2 (5 bases). The CDR3 sequence is 17 residues long. The germline CDR1 and CDR2 sequences are LGHDT and YNNKEL (reference sequence). V was shortened by 3 bases and J by 1 base, with 16 bases between the two germline ends. The CDR3 sequence is CASSQLWAGLAKNIQYF. The CDR3 nucleotides read TGTGCCAGCAGCCAGCTTTGGGCCGGACTGGCCAAAAACATTCAGTACTTC.

The rearrangement links TRBV7-8 to TRBJ2-7, with 8 bases identical to TRBD2. V shed 4 bases and J 2 bases; nucleotides not matched to a gene: 7. The CDR3 consists of 15 residues. Germline V gene data show CDR1 as SGHVS and CDR2 as FQNEAQ. CDR3 loop: CASSSQAGATYEQYF. In DNA form, the CDR3 reads TGTGCCAGCAGCTCCCAAGCGGGGGCTACCTACGAGCAGTACTTC.

The V and J genes are TRBV10-3 and TRBJ1-6; possibly TRBD1 for D (6 bases). The V and J ends lost 8 bases and 8 bases respectively, with 13 bases between them. CDR1 and CDR2 from the germline V gene are ENHRY and SYGVKD. CDR3 length equals 13 residues. CDR3 residues: CAIAGTPYSPLHF. DNA of the CDR3: TGTGCCATCGCCGGGACACCCTATTCACCCCTCCACTTT.

The chain uses TRBV7-2 and TRBJ2-1, with TRBD2 matching over 13 bases. Germline values: CDR1 SGHTA, CDR2 FQGNSA. The CDR3 consists of 16 residues. Trimming cost V 5 bases and J 8 bases; bases outside gene matches: 9. CDR3 loop: CASSTPGTSGAHEQFF. CDR3 nucleotide sequence: TGTGCCAGCAGCACCCCCGGGACTAGCGGGGCCCATGAGCAGTTCTTC.

J is TRBJ2-5 and V is TRBV10-2; D gene ambiguous. The V gene lost 10 bases and the J gene lost 5 bases, with 17 bases spanning the gap. The CDR3 is made up of 13 amino acids. From germline, CDR1 is WSHSY and CDR2 SAAADI. The CDR3 protein is CATCRSSRETQYF. In DNA form, the CDR3 reads TGCGCCACCTGCAGGTCCAGCAGGGAGACCCAGTACTTC.

This rearrangement joins TRBV3-1 (or the pseudogene TRBV3-2) to TRBJ1-4; D may be TRBD1 (5 bases). Per germline, CDR1 LGHDT and CDR2 YNNKEL (reference sequence). The CDR3 extends over 14 amino acids. Trimming shortened V by 0 bases and J by 8 bases, and 10 bases separated the two germline ends. CDR3 residues: CASSQDRRGEKLFF. CDR3 sequence (DNA): TGTGCCAGCAGCCAAGATCGGAGGGGAGAAAAACTGTTTTTT.

The rearrangement links TRBV27 to TRBJ2-2, with D possibly TRBD2 on 5 matching bases. The V end was cut by 1 base, the J end by 7 bases, with 16 bases between. The CDR3 spans 16 residues. Per the germline V gene, CDR1 is MNHEY and CDR2 is SMNVEV (reference sequence). This CDR3 reads CASSLFRVIAIGELFF. CDR3 DNA sequence: TGTGCCAGCAGTTTATTCCGGGTTATAGCGATCGGGGAGCTGTTTTTT.

The J gene is TRBJ2-2, the V gene TRBV7-9, with D possibly matching TRBD1 (5 bases). Germline lookup yields CDR1 SEHNR and CDR2 FQNEAQ (reference sequence). The V end was cut by 3 bases, the J end by 2 bases, with 10 bases between. The CDR3 has 15 residues. CDR3 sequence reads: CASSLSGINTGELFF. The CDR3 DNA follows: TGTGCCAGCAGCTTGTCAGGGATTAACACCGGGGAGCTGTTTTTT. Variable domain in full (rest from reference TRBV7-9 and TRBJ2-2): DTGVSQNPRHKITKRGQNVTFRCDPISEHNRLYWYRQTLGQGPEFLTYFQNEAQLEKSRLLSDRFSAERPKGSFSTLEIQRTEQGDSAMYLCASSLSGINTGELFFGEGSRLTVL.

This chain uses TRBV30 with TRBJ1-1; D call uncertain. Per germline, CDR1 GTSNPN and CDR2 SVGIG (reference sequence). CDR3 length: 12 amino acids. V shed 0 bases and J shed 2 bases, with 4 bases lying between them. The DNA of the CDR3 is TGTGCCTGGAGTGTTCATAACACTGAAGCTTTCTTT. Protein: CAWSVHNTEAFF.

The CDR3 DNA reads TGCGCCAGCAGTGAAAAGACTAGCGGGCGTGGTAACACCGGGGAGCTGTTTTTT. Protein sequence: CASSEKTSGRGNTGELFF. This chain uses TRBV10-1 with TRBJ2-2; TRBD2 matches 10 bases. The germline V gene encodes CDR1 WNHNN and CDR2 SYGVQD (reference sequence). CDR3 size: 18 residues. The V gene end was trimmed by 3 bases and the J gene end by 2 bases; junction bases not matched to a gene: 9.

This clone has just one count. The CDR3, as DNA: TGTGCCAGCTCACCACCTAACAGGGGGAACACTGAAGCTTTCTTT. As protein: CASSPPNRGNTEAFF. V gene TRBV18 combines with J gene TRBJ1-1, with 7 bases matching TRBD1. CDR1 and CDR2 (germline): KGHSH, LQKENI. CDR3 length: 15 amino acids. The V and J ends lost 0 bases and 1 base, in that order; junction bases with no gene match: 2.

V is TRBV5-4 and J is TRBJ1-6; 7 bases align to TRBD1. CDR1 is SGHNT and CDR2 is YYREEE in the germline V gene (reference sequence). This CDR3 spans 15 amino acids. With V trimmed by 5 bases and J by 6 bases, 8 bases remained unmatched. The CDR3 region has the DNA TGTGCCAGCAGAGCCGGGACAGTCAGTAATTCACCCCTCCACTTT. Residues: CASRAGTVSNSPLHF.

The chain carries TRBV19 and TRBJ2-2; 7 bases are shared with TRBD1. CDR1 is LNHDA and CDR2 is SQIVND in the germline V gene (reference sequence). This CDR3 has 16 amino acids. V lost 6 bases to trimming and J lost 1 base; unmatched junction nucleotides: 8. The CDR3 is CASSPPGQLNTGELFF. The CDR3 bases are TGTGCCAGTAGCCCTCCGGGACAGTTGAACACCGGGGAGCTGTTTTTT.

V usage is TRBV19 and J usage is TRBJ1-4; 7 nucleotides match TRBD1. The J segment lost 4 bases and the V segment lost 5 bases, leaving 4 bases of the junction unmatched. From germline, CDR1 is LNHDA and CDR2 SQIVND (reference sequence). CDR3 length: 14 amino acids. The chain's CDR3 is CASSDRVINEKLFF. DNA of the CDR3: TGTGCCAGTAGTGACAGGGTGATTAATGAAAAACTGTTTTTT. The full variable domain, in which reference TRBV19 and TRBJ1-4 provide the parts outside the CDR3, is DGGITQSPKYLFRKEGQNVTLSCEQNLNHDAMYWYRQDPGQGLRLIYYSQIVNDFQKGDIAEGYSVSREKKESFPLTVTSAQKNPTAFYLCASSDRVINEKLFFGSGTQLSVL.

The V call is TRBV6-5, the J call TRBJ2-7, with D possibly being TRBD1 (6 bases). There are 15 residues in the CDR3. V lost 5 bases and J 0 bases, leaving 14 bases between the germline ends. Germline V gives CDR1 MNHEY, CDR2 SVGAGI. The CDR3 spells CASSRQGLNSYEQYF. In DNA, the CDR3 is TGTGCCAGCAGTCGCCAGGGGCTAAACTCCTACGAGCAGTACTTC.

In this sample, this clone turned up a few times. The chain couples TRBV4-1 to TRBJ1-6; D is uncertain. The CDR3 has 15 residues. The germline V gene has CDR1 MGHRA and CDR2 YSYEKL. Trimming shortened V by 4 bases and J by 0 bases, and 7 bases separated the two germline ends. The CDR3 bases are TGCGCCAGCAGCCCCGTGAGCTCCTATAATTCACCCCTCCACTTT. Translating gives CASSPVSSYNSPLHF.

The V gene is TRBV6-5, the J gene TRBJ1-2, with TRBD1 identical over 8 bases. J was trimmed by 7 bases and V by 0 bases; bases with no gene match: 7. Per the germline V gene, CDR1 is MNHEY and CDR2 is SVGAGI. This CDR3 region has 15 residues. The CDR3 DNA follows: TGTGCCAGCAGTTACTCGAGACAGGGGTATTCTGGCTACACCTTC. Translating it yields CASSYSRQGYSGYTF.

This chain joins TRBV4-1 and TRBJ2-1; 9 bases map to TRBD1. The J segment lost 7 bases and the V segment lost 3 bases, leaving 7 bases of the junction unmatched. CDR1 is MGHRA, CDR2 YSYEKL, per germline. CDR3 length: 15 amino acids. The DNA for the CDR3 is TGCGCCAGCAGCCACGGACAGGGGCCGAGGAATGAGCAGTTCTTC. Residues: CASSHGQGPRNEQFF.

The chain has TRBV4-1 and TRBJ2-7; TRBD2 aligns across 14 bases. Trimming at V came to 0 bases and at J to 2 bases, leaving 6 bases not matched to a gene. Germline values: CDR1 MGHRA, CDR2 YSYEKL. The CDR3 runs to 18 residues. The CDR3 DNA follows: TGCGCCAGCAGCCAAGATGGGGGACTAGCGGGGGAACCCTACGAGCAGTACTTC. This codes for CASSQDGGLAGEPYEQYF.

This chain joins TRBV6-5 and TRBJ1-4; tentatively, D is TRBD1 (5 bases). This CDR3 is 14 amino acids long. CDR1 and CDR2 from the germline V gene are MNHEY and SVGAGI. Trimming removed 5 bases at V and 3 bases at J, with 10 bases between. The chain's CDR3 is CASSQGLSNEKLFF. Here the CDR3 DNA reads TGTGCCAGCAGTCAGGGTCTTTCTAATGAAAAACTGTTTTTT.

This chain links TRBV27 with TRBJ1-4, with 12 positions matching TRBD1. This CDR3 has 16 residues. Germline V gene lookup returns CDR1 MNHEY and CDR2 SMNVEV (reference sequence). CDR3 sequence reads: CASRDRGRGANEKLFF. CDR3 sequence (DNA): TGTGCTTCCAGGGACAGGGGGCGAGGGGCTAATGAAAAACTGTTTTTT.

This rearrangement joins TRBV5-1 to TRBJ2-5; D ambiguous. This CDR3 spans 12 amino acids. The germline V and J ends were trimmed by 3 bases and 5 bases, with 8 bases remaining between them. The germline CDR1 and CDR2 sequences are SGHRS and YFSETQ. The CDR3 region is CASSSNMETQYF. In nucleotides, the CDR3 is TGCGCCAGCAGCTCCAACATGGAGACCCAGTACTTC.

This chain uses TRBV6-5 with TRBJ1-5; 10 bases align to TRBD1. The junction had 5 bases not matched to a gene; V was cut back by 6 bases and J by 3 bases. This CDR3 is built from 15 residues. Germline V lookup: CDR1 MNHEY, CDR2 SVGAGI. The CDR3 DNA sequence: TGTGCCAGCAGGATGGACAGGGGGATCAATCAGCCCCAGCATTTT. It is translated as CASRMDRGINQPQHF.

The V gene is TRBV2, the J gene TRBJ2-2, with TRBD1 matching over 8 bases. V gave up 1 base and J gave up 3 bases; unmatched junction bases: 4. Germline CDR1 reads SNHLY; CDR2 reads FYNNEI. CDR3 length: 16 residues. The CDR3, as DNA: TGTGCCAGCAGTGAAGATTCAGGGGGCTACACCGGGGAGCTGTTTTTT. This translates into CASSEDSGGYTGELFF.